This TCR beta chain was found in a study of T cell repertoires in cytomegalovirus infection. As concerns this clonotype: Its specificity is unknown.

TCRdb re-called the reads with MiXCR, one entry per CDR3 protein. The sample has about 920,000 distinct CDR3 sequences, less than 40% seen once. The germline CDR1 and CDR2 sequences are SQVTM and ANQGSEA. The CDR3 has 13 residues. V was pared by 2 bases and J by 5 bases, with 12 bases between. Study outcomes and limitations: The ex vivo response was dominated by HLA-C-restricted CMV-specific TCR beta clonotypes.

The source of this sequence is a human donor in good health (CMV status not recorded). Some clones in this sample may be carry-over from other donors' samples. Sequenced material: cultured CD8+ T cells from PBMCs, taken from culture after CMV antigen stimulation. The chain links TRBV29-1 to TRBJ2-5; D is ambiguous. The CDR3 region has the DNA TGCAGCGTTGAATCCCCAAAGGGCGAGACCCAGTACTTC. This gives the protein CSVESPKGETQYF.